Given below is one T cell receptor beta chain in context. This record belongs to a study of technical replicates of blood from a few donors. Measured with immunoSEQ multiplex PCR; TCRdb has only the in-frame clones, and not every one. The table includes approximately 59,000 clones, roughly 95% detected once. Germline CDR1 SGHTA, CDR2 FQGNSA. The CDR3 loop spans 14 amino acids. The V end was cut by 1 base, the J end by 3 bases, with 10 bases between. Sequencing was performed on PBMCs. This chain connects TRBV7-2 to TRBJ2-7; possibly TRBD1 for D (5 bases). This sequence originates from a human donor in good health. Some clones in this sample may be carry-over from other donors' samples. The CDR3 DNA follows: TGTGCCAGCAGCTTAGGACAGTTTTACTACGAGCAGTACTTC. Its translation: CASSLGQFYYEQYF.